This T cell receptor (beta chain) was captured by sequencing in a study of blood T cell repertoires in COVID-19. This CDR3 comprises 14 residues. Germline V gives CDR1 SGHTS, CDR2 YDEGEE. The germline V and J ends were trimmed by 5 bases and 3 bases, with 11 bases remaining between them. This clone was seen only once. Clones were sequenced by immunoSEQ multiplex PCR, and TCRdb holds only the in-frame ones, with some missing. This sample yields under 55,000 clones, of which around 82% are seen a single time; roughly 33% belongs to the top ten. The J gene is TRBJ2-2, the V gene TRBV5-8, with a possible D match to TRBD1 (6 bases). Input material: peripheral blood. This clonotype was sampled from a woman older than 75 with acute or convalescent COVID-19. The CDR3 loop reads CASRETGHTGELFF. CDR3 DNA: TGTGCCAGCAGGGAGACAGGACACACCGGGGAGCTGTTTTTT.